The 19 T cell receptor beta chains listed next were all sequenced from one sample in a study of blood T cell repertoires in COVID-19. The repertoire was sequenced with immunoSEQ multiplex PCR; TCRdb's copy has only in-frame clones and lacks some. The sample lists about 120,000 clones, roughly 84% seen once, with roughly 3.9% in the top ten. The specimen sequenced was PBMCs or T cells enriched from blood (not recorded which). The receptors here all came from a woman between 25 and 40 years old who had recovered from COVID-19.

V gene TRBV5-3 combines with J gene TRBJ2-7, with D perhaps matching TRBD1 (5 bases). TRBV5-3 is an ORF, and what it does is uncertain. The germline V and J ends were trimmed by 4 bases and 5 bases, with 22 bases remaining between them. This CDR3 region has 16 residues. The CDR3 DNA is TGTGCCAGAAGCAACCTCCAATGGGGCCTTTGGGACGAGCAGTACTTC. Its protein product is CARSNLQWGLWDEQYF.

The chain is built from TRBV3-1 (or the pseudogene TRBV3-2) and TRBJ2-3; D is undetermined. V gave up 1 base and J gave up 3 bases, with 8 bases separating them. Germline values: CDR1 LGHDT, CDR2 YNNKEL (reference sequence). This CDR3 is 14 amino acids long. CDR3 coding DNA: TGTGCCAGCAGCCAAGCGGGTTTGACAGATACGCAGTATTTT. Protein sequence: CASSQAGLTDTQYF.

This rearrangement joins TRBV28 to TRBJ2-7; TRBD2 matches at 12 bases. The trim removed 5 bases at V and 8 bases at J, leaving 13 bases unmatched. The CDR3 length is 16 residues. Germline V gives CDR1 MDHEN, CDR2 SYDVKM. CDR3 sequence: CASSPALAGGSLKQYF. For the CDR3, the DNA is TGTGCCAGCAGTCCGGCACTAGCGGGAGGTTCCTTAAAGCAGTACTTC. Full variable domain (outside the CDR3, taken from reference TRBV28 and TRBJ2-7): DVKVTQSSRYLVKRTGEKVFLECVQDMDHENMFWYRQDPGLGLRLIYFSYDVKMKEKGDIPEGYSVSREKKERFSLILESASTNQTSMYLCASSPALAGGSLKQYFGPGTRLTVT.

J is TRBJ2-5 and V is TRBV2; 9 bases match TRBD2. Germline V lookup: CDR1 SNHLY, CDR2 FYNNEI. The J segment lost 4 bases and the V segment lost 7 bases, leaving 7 bases of the junction unmatched. The CDR3 has 14 residues. CDR3 sequence reads: CASTVGLALETQYF. The CDR3 nucleotides read TGTGCCAGCACAGTTGGACTAGCGTTAGAGACCCAGTACTTC.

The V gene is TRBV30, the J gene TRBJ1-6, with TRBD1 as a possible D gene (6 bases). This CDR3 contains 15 residues. Trimming left V 5 bases short and J 0 bases short, with 11 bases between. CDR1 and CDR2 (germline): GTSNPN, SVGIG (reference sequence). The CDR3 DNA is TGTGCCTGGGAAGGGGGAAGCTCCTATAATTCACCCCTCCACTTT. Protein sequence: CAWEGGSSYNSPLHF.

V is TRBV10-3 and J is TRBJ1-1; 8 nucleotides match TRBD1. Germline CDR1 reads ENHRY; CDR2 reads SYGVKD. V shed 4 bases, J shed 6 bases, and the junction held 13 bases outside the gene matches. The CDR3 is made up of 16 amino acids. The CDR3 protein is CAISARQGALAPEAFF. The DNA for the CDR3 is TGTGCCATCAGTGCAAGGCAGGGGGCTCTTGCCCCTGAAGCTTTCTTT.

The V gene is TRBV6-2 or TRBV6-3, the J gene TRBJ2-3; no clear D. V dropped 4 bases and J dropped 0 bases, with 8 bases sitting between them. The CDR3 has 14 amino acids. Looked up from germline, CDR1 is MNHEY and CDR2 is SVGEGT. CDR3 DNA: TGTGCCAGCAGTTCGGTTTGGAGCACAGATACGCAGTATTTT. It encodes CASSSVWSTDTQYF.

The genes are TRBV5-1 and TRBJ1-1; no reliable D call. V lost 7 bases and J 6 bases, leaving 10 bases between the germline ends. This CDR3 is 11 amino acids long. From germline, CDR1 is SGHRS and CDR2 YFSETQ. This chain's CDR3 is CASSSSAEAFF. The CDR3 DNA follows: TGCGCCAGCTCCTCCTCGGCTGAAGCTTTCTTT.

The chain uses TRBV2 and TRBJ1-6; 10 bases match TRBD1. Germline CDR1 and CDR2: SNHLY and FYNNEI. The CDR3 loop spans 14 amino acids. V was clipped by 4 bases and J by 9 bases; unmatched bases: 3. CDR3 bases: TGTGCCAGCAGTGCAGACAGGGGGCTTTCACCCCTCCACTTT. Protein product: CASSADRGLSPLHF.

This chain links TRBV24-1 with TRBJ2-3; a possible D gene is TRBD2 (5 bases). Germline V gives CDR1 KGHDR, CDR2 SFDVKD. V shed 4 bases and J shed 0 bases, with 7 bases lying between them. This CDR3 contains 14 residues. The CDR3 is CATSDRTSTDTQYF. The CDR3 DNA is TGTGCCACCAGTGACCGGACTAGCACAGATACGCAGTATTTT.

Ten or more counts support this clone. The chain uses TRBV7-8 and TRBJ2-2, with D hard to call. CDR1 SGHVS and CDR2 FQNEAQ come from the germline V gene. The CDR3 contains 14 residues. V lost 5 bases to trimming and J lost 6 bases, with 13 bases between them. As DNA, the CDR3 is TGTGCCAGCAGCCCTTTACTTTTGCCCGGGGAGCTGTTTTTT. It encodes CASSPLLLPGELFF. Using reference TRBV7-8 and TRBJ2-2 for the parts outside the CDR3, the full variable domain is GAGVSQSPRYKVAKRGQDVALRCDPISGHVSLFWYQQALGQGPEFLTYFQNEAQLDKSGLPSDRFFAERPEGSVSTLKIQRTQQEDSAVYLCASSPLLLPGELFFGEGSRLTVL.

This chain uses TRBV4-3 with TRBJ1-2; D call uncertain. V lost 1 base and J lost 8, with 20 bases in between. This CDR3 has 16 residues. CDR1 and CDR2 from the germline V gene are LGHNA and YSLEER. The CDR3 protein is CASSQARFLADRGYTF. CDR3 coding DNA: TGCGCCAGCAGCCAAGCCCGTTTCCTGGCAGATCGCGGCTACACCTTC.

The chain combines TRBV3-1 (or the pseudogene TRBV3-2) with TRBJ1-1, with a possible D match to TRBD1 (6 bases). The V end was cut by 4 bases, the J end by 0 bases, with 15 bases between. Germline CDR1 LGHDT, CDR2 YNNKEL (reference sequence). This CDR3 spans 16 amino acids. The CDR3 loop is CASSPYPQGMNTEAFF. The CDR3 DNA sequence: TGTGCCAGCAGCCCCTATCCCCAGGGGATGAACACTGAAGCTTTCTTT.

V is TRBV6-1 and J is TRBJ2-5; maybe TRBD2 (5 bases). Germline assignment: CDR1 MNHNS and CDR2 SASEGT. The CDR3 extends over 17 amino acids. V lost 2 bases and J 4 bases, leaving 20 bases between the germline ends. CDR3 protein: CASSELGSVGMRETQYF. The CDR3 DNA sequence: TGTGCCAGCAGTGAACTCGGTAGCGTTGGCATGAGAGAGACCCAGTACTTC.

The rearrangement joins TRBV5-4 to TRBJ2-5; 10 positions agree with TRBD1. The germline gives CDR1 SGHNT, CDR2 YYREEE (reference sequence). V was pared by 3 bases and J by 5 bases, with 10 bases of the junction left unmatched. CDR3 length equals 16 residues. The CDR3 is CASSSPDRGTGETQYF. CDR3 DNA sequence: TGTGCCAGCAGCTCCCCGGACAGGGGGACGGGGGAGACCCAGTACTTC.

The chain couples TRBV30 to TRBJ1-1; TRBD1 matches 8 bases. This CDR3 has 13 amino acids. Germline CDR1 is GTSNPN and CDR2 is SVGIG (reference sequence). V shed 2 bases and J 11 bases; nucleotides not matched to a gene: 10. The CDR3, as DNA: TGTGCCTGGAGTAATCAGGGGGCCCTAGCGGCTTTCTTT. It translates to CAWSNQGALAAFF.

This clone was observed at least ten times. J is TRBJ2-7 and V is TRBV29-1; 8 bases fit TRBD1. Germline CDR1 is SQVTM and CDR2 is ANQGSEA. The CDR3 is 14 amino acids. V lost 2 bases, J lost 3 bases, and 6 bases stayed unmatched. CDR3: CSVESPGGIYEQYF. In DNA form, the CDR3 reads TGCAGCGTTGAATCACCAGGGGGCATCTACGAGCAGTACTTC.

J is TRBJ1-4 and V is TRBV5-1, with a tentative D call TRBD1 (6 bases). V lost 0 bases to trimming and J lost 8 bases, with 14 bases between them. Looked up from germline, CDR1 is SGHRS and CDR2 is YFSETQ. The CDR3 has 15 residues. The chain's CDR3 is CASSLDGRGWEKLFF. As DNA, the CDR3 is TGCGCCAGCAGCTTGGATGGCAGGGGCTGGGAAAAACTGTTTTTT.

CDR3 bases: TGTGCCAGCAGCTTGGATGGGAGGTATAATTCACCCCTCCACTTT. Its translation is CASSLDGRYNSPLHF. V usage is TRBV5-6 and J usage is TRBJ1-6; the D is unclear. V lost 0 bases and J lost 4, with 8 bases in between. The germline V gene encodes CDR1 SGHDT and CDR2 YYEEEE. There are 15 residues in the CDR3.